The present entry profiles one TCR beta chain with its context. Its antigen is unknown. Other nucleotide sequences from this sample produce the same CDR3. The length of the CDR3 is 19 residues. Germline V gives CDR1 LNHNV, CDR2 YYDKDF (reference sequence). J gave up 0 bases and V 0 bases, and 6 bases lay outside the gene matches. The sample belongs to a study of cytomegalovirus exposure and HLA in healthy donors. General study findings and limits: HLA alleles showed associations with some 17,000 TCR beta sequences in a later analysis, at a 0.05 false discovery rate. Among the CMV-associated chains, three were confirmed in vitro as specific for CMV antigens. Most TCR sequences proved rare, with some public TCRs found in many donors.

PCR was performed using 60 Vbeta and 13 Jbeta primers. The authors' processing: The authors later counted tens of millions of unique TCR beta chains, 9 million to 12 million of them shared. Method: immunoSEQ multiplex PCR; TCRdb's copy keeps in-frame clones and lacks some. The DNA was the basis for D and trimming; V, J and clone size are from that table. The data contain 170,000 or so clones, over 70% of them singletons. The source is a woman aged 50 to 65 in good health and CMV-seronegative. Sample: PBMCs. The chain joins TRBV15 to TRBJ2-6, with TRBD1 matching over 9 bases. CDR3 DNA: TGTGCCACCAGCAGAGATTGGGGACAGGGAGACTCTGGGGCCAACGTCCTGACTTTC. Residues: CATSRDWGQGDSGANVLTF.